The entry below gives a single TCR beta chain sequence along with its context. Original handling: Reference gene primer amplification yielded estimated nucleated cell counts. Assay: immunoSEQ multiplex PCR; the TCRdb copy retains only in-frame clones and omits some. V, J and clone size reflect that table, while D and trimming were determined from the DNA. Found here are approximately 85,000 clones, 86% of them singletons; the top ten hold about a fifth. The V segment lost 7 bases and the J segment 1 base; nucleotides outside the gene matches: 13. Germline assignment: CDR1 LNHDA and CDR2 SQIVND (reference sequence). CDR3 length equals 18 residues. These data originate in a study of blood T cell repertoires in COVID-19. Across the whole study: Sources were T cells, B-cell-depleted T cells, or PBMCs; the material itself was cDNA or gDNA.

V gene TRBV19 combines with J gene TRBJ2-2; 9 bases agree with TRBD2. The sequence came from a woman of 80 years or more in a cohort sampled during active or convalescent COVID-19. The sample taken for sequencing was peripheral blood. CDR3 loop: CASTTRWPSGKNTGELFF. CDR3 sequence (DNA): TGTGCCAGTACCACTCGGTGGCCTAGCGGGAAGAACACCGGGGAGCTGTTTTTT.